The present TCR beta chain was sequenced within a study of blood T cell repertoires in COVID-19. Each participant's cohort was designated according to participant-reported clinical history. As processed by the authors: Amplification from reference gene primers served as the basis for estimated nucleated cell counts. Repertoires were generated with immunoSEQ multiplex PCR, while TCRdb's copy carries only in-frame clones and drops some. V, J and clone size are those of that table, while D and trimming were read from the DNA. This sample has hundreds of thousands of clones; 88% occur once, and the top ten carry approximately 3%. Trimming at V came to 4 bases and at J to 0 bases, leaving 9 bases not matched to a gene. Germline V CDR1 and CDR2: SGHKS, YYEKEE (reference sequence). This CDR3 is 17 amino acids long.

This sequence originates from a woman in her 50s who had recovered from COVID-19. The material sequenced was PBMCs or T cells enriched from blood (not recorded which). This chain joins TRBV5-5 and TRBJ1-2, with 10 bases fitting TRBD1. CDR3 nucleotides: TGTGCCAGCAGCCCCTCCGGGACAGGGGAAGCTAACTATGGCTACACCTTC. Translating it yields CASSPSGTGEANYGYTF.